The 13 T cell receptor beta chains below come from one sample, sequenced in a study of T cell clusters in autoimmune cytopenias. TRB was amplified from about 250 ng of peripheral blood genomic DNA per sample. TRB was amplified by touch-down multiplex PCR, primer pools A and B combined. From the multiplex PCR reads, TCRdb lists one entry per CDR3 protein and no DNA. Here the sample table reports around 6,000 distinct CDR3 sequences. This sample also appeared in a second study, on T cell repertoires in aging, cancer and after chemotherapy.

The sequenced material came from peripheral blood. The receptors were sampled from a human donor in good health.

By frequency, this clonotype registers medium-sized. The chain is built from TRBV6-5 and TRBJ1-1; TCRdb outputs TRBD1, but without DNA this stays unchecked. Germline assignment: CDR1 MNHEY and CDR2 SVGAGI. The CDR3 loop spans 16 amino acids. CDR3: CASSYGGSGLNTEAFF.

The chain combines TRBV18 with TRBJ1-1. The CDR3 is made up of 13 amino acids. Germline CDR1 and CDR2: KGHSH and LQKENI. CDR3: CASSPGVGTEAFF.

This clonotype counts as medium-sized (0.01 to 0.1%) by frequency. The chain couples TRBV27 to TRBJ2-5; lacking DNA, the TRBD2 call made by TCRdb goes unchecked. The CDR3 is made up of 13 amino acids. Per germline, CDR1 MNHEY and CDR2 SMNVEV (reference sequence). The CDR3: CASSSLAGQTQYF.

The rearrangement uses TRBV20-1 and TRBJ2-3; checking the TCRdb D call of TRBD1 is not possible without DNA. CDR1 is DFQATT and CDR2 is SNEGSKA in the germline V gene (reference sequence). The length of the CDR3 is 12 residues. The CDR3 region is CSAPGTTDTQYF.

Frequency places this clonotype as medium-sized. The J gene is TRBJ2-2, the V gene TRBV6-6; TCRdb names TRBD2, which stays unverified in the absence of DNA. The CDR3 is 17 residues long. From germline, CDR1 is MNHNY and CDR2 SVGAGI (reference sequence). This CDR3 reads CASSFSSLAGGTGELFF.

Considering frequency, this clonotype is medium-sized (0.01 to 0.1%). V usage is TRBV20-1 and J usage is TRBJ2-1; TCRdb indicates TRBD1, and absent DNA this call remains unverified. The CDR3 contains 14 residues. CDR1 is DFQATT and CDR2 is SNEGSKA in the germline V gene (reference sequence). This chain's CDR3 is CSAPYPGRGNEQFF.

The chain joins TRBV20-1 to TRBJ2-7; TCRdb designates TRBD1, a call that cannot be tested without DNA. Germline-derived CDR1 and CDR2 are DFQATT and SNEGSKA (reference sequence). This CDR3 has 12 residues. The CDR3 region is CSASRGGGEQYF.

Measured by frequency, this clonotype is medium-sized. The V gene is TRBV29-1, the J gene TRBJ2-5; TCRdb's assignment of TRBD2 cannot be checked, as there is no DNA. The CDR3 has 14 amino acids. The germline CDR1 and CDR2 sequences are SQVTM and ANQGSEA. CDR3 loop: CSVSGTSGQETQYF.

By frequency, this clonotype registers medium-sized (0.01 to 0.1%). CDR3 sequence: CASSSDWAGTEAFF. V and J are TRBV5-4 and TRBJ1-1. Germline CDR1 is SGHNT and CDR2 is YYREEE (reference sequence). This CDR3 region has 14 residues.

The V call is TRBV5-1, the J call TRBJ2-1; TCRdb gives TRBD1 as the D gene, but with no DNA this cannot be confirmed. The CDR3 runs 16 residues. Per germline, CDR1 SGHRS and CDR2 YFSETQ. The CDR3 region is CASSRASAPPENEQFF.

The J gene is TRBJ2-7, the V gene TRBV24-1. The CDR3 extends over 11 amino acids. CDR1 and CDR2 from the germline V gene are KGHDR and SFDVKD. CDR3 in amino acids: CATESEYEQYF.

The gene calls are TRBV15 and TRBJ1-2; TCRdb picks TRBD1, but there is no DNA to check that call. This CDR3 spans 16 amino acids. Germline V gives CDR1 LNHNV, CDR2 YYDKDF (reference sequence). CDR3 sequence: CATSRGGTGANYGYTF.

Judged by frequency, this clonotype is medium-sized (0.01 to 0.1%). The genes are TRBV7-4 and TRBJ2-1. The length of the CDR3 is 15 residues. The germline CDR1 and CDR2 sequences are SGHVT and SQSDAQ. CDR3 loop: CASSLESSTYNEQFF.